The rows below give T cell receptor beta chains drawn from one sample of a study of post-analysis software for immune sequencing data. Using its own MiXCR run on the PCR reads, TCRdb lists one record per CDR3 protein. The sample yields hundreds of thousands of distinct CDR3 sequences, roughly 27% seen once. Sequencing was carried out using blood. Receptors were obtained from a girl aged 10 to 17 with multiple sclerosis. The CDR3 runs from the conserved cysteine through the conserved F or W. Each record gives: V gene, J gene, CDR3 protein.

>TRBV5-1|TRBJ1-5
CASSLELNQPQHF
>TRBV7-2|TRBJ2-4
CASGISRGDIQYF
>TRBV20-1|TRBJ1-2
CSARGIVGQDLWYGYTF
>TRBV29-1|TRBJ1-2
CSVPLTGNYGYTF
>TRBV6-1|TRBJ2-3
CASSAGTGGLADTQYF
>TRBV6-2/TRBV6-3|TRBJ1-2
CASSYSMALANYGYTF
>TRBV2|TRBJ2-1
CASITDTGNEQFF
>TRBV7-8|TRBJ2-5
CASSLGSVEETQYF
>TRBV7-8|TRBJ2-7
CASSLVTAYEQYF
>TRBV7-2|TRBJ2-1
CASSFMASGRTTYNEQFF
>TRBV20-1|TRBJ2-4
CSAALGSSGGSGIQYF
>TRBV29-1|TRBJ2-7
CSALTSGDPYEQYF
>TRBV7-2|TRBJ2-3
CASSRLGFSNTQYF
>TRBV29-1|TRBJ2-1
CSVAPSGRYNEQFF